Listed here are 15 T cell receptor beta chains from one sample, sequenced in a study of blood T cell repertoires in COVID-19. Clones were read by immunoSEQ multiplex PCR, and TCRdb kept only the in-frame ones, dropping some. This table has a few hundred thousand clones, over 80% appearing once. The source material was peripheral blood. These receptors all come from a human donor in a cohort sampled during active COVID-19.

The chain has TRBV20-1 and TRBJ2-7; D is undetermined. V was clipped by 3 bases and J by 2 bases, with 14 bases between them. The CDR3 runs 14 residues. Per the germline V gene, CDR1 is DFQATT and CDR2 is SNEGSKA (reference sequence). The CDR3 region has the DNA TGCAGTGCTAGTTCGTATCCTACGGCCTACGAGCAGTACTTC. Protein sequence: CSASSYPTAYEQYF.

V usage is TRBV13 and J usage is TRBJ2-7, with D perhaps TRBD2 (6 bases). Trimming took 5 bases from V and 0 from J, leaving 20 bases between them. This CDR3 comprises 17 residues. Per the germline V gene, CDR1 is PRHDT and CDR2 is FYEKMQ (reference sequence). CDR3 in DNA: TGTGCCAGCAGCCCCCCTGTGAAAGGGGACTTCTCCTACGAGCAGTACTTC. It codes for CASSPPVKGDFSYEQYF.

The genes are TRBV28 and TRBJ2-7; a possible D gene is TRBD1 (6 bases). V was trimmed by 4 bases and J by 2 bases, leaving 12 bases between them. This CDR3 has 14 residues. The V gene's germline CDR1 is MDHEN and CDR2 SYDVKM. CDR3 sequence reads: CASSSMTGPYEQYF. DNA for the CDR3: TGTGCCAGCAGTTCAATGACAGGCCCCTACGAGCAGTACTTC.

This clone was picked up one time. A read error may account for a junction end that differs from germline. This chain uses TRBV10-3 with TRBJ2-1; 9 nucleotides line up with TRBD2. Germline lookup yields CDR1 ENHRY and CDR2 SYGVKD. CDR3 length: 13 residues. This chain's CDR3 is CAISGTSYHEQFF. The CDR3 nucleotides are TGTGCCATCAGCGGGACTAGCTACCATGAGCAGTTCTTC.

The chain recombines TRBV7-9 with TRBJ1-2, with 7 bases identical to TRBD1. The CDR3 has 18 residues. The germline gives CDR1 SEHNR, CDR2 FQNEAQ (reference sequence). With V trimmed by 4 bases and J by 0 bases, 14 bases remained unmatched. CDR3 DNA sequence: TGTGCCAGCAGCTCATTGTCCCGTGGGACAGCCTCTAACTATGGCTACACCTTC. Its protein product is CASSSLSRGTASNYGYTF. The full variable domain, in which reference TRBV7-9 and TRBJ1-2 provide the parts outside the CDR3, is DTGVSQNPRHKITKRGQNVTFRCDPISEHNRLYWYRQTLGQGPEFLTYFQNEAQLEKSRLLSDRFSAERPKGSFSTLEIQRTEQGDSAMYLCASSSLSRGTASNYGYTFGSGTRLTVV.

The V and J genes are TRBV4-2 and TRBJ2-1, with TRBD2 matching over 12 bases. The length of the CDR3 is 16 residues. Losses at the gene ends were 3 bases for V and 4 bases for J; bases not matched to a gene: 4. In germline, CDR1 is LGHNA, CDR2 YNFKEQ. The CDR3 nucleotides read TGTGCCAGCAGCCAGACGACTAGCGGGAGTTACAATGAGCAGTTCTTC. Its protein product is CASSQTTSGSYNEQFF.

The chain employs TRBV7-2 and TRBJ2-7; 9 bases match TRBD2. This CDR3 spans 15 amino acids. The V gene end was trimmed by 0 bases and the J gene end by 0 bases; junction bases not matched to a gene: 0. Germline CDR1 is SGHTA and CDR2 is FQGNSA. The CDR3 DNA sequence: TGTGCCAGCAGCTTAGCAGCGGGAGGCTCCTACGAGCAGTACTTC. It codes for CASSLAAGGSYEQYF. The variable domain in full, completed from reference TRBV7-2 and TRBJ2-7, reads GAGVSQSPSNKVTEKGKDVELRCDPISGHTALYWYRQSLGQGLEFLIYFQGNSAPDKSGLPSDRFSAERTGGSVSTLTIQRTQQEDSAVYLCASSLAAGGSYEQYFGPGTRLTVT.

In its sample, this clone was seen once. The V call is TRBV5-4, the J call TRBJ2-3, with 8 bases fitting TRBD2. The CDR3 loop spans 15 amino acids. Germline assignment: CDR1 SGHNT and CDR2 YYREEE (reference sequence). With V trimmed by 5 bases and J by 8 bases, 13 bases remained unmatched. CDR3 residues: CASRTTGGGDRTQYF. The CDR3 coding sequence is TGTGCCAGCAGGACAACGGGAGGGGGTGATCGTACGCAGTATTTT.

The rearrangement uses TRBV6-5 and TRBJ1-4; D remains ambiguous. With 3 bases removed from V and 5 bases from J, the gap between germline ends came to 10 bases. CDR3 length: 14 residues. Per germline, CDR1 MNHEY and CDR2 SVGAGI. This CDR3 reads CASSYTRNNEKLFF. The CDR3 region has the DNA TGTGCCAGCAGTTATACCAGGAACAATGAAAAACTGTTTTTT.

This CDR3 reads CASNGSWTSYEQYF. The CDR3, as DNA: TGTGCCAGCAACGGGAGCTGGACGAGTTACGAGCAGTACTTC. J is TRBJ2-7 and V is TRBV21-1; TRBD2, the table's D call, was not compared with the DNA. TRBV21-1 has pseudogene status. CDR3 length: 14 amino acids.

The chain links TRBV9 to TRBJ2-5; TRBD2 aligns across 7 bases. CDR1 is SGDLS and CDR2 is YYNGEE in the germline V gene. Trimming at V came to 3 bases and at J to 1 base, leaving 12 bases not matched to a gene. The CDR3 has 17 residues. CDR3 nucleotides: TGTGCCAGCAGCGGGGGAGGGAGACAGAACTTCCAAGAGACCCAGTACTTC. Its translation: CASSGGGRQNFQETQYF.

This clone has a handful of counts. The chain couples TRBV28 to TRBJ1-1, with D possibly matching TRBD1 (6 bases). CDR1 is MDHEN, CDR2 SYDVKM, per germline. The CDR3 length is 13 residues. V dropped 6 bases and J dropped 1 base, with 9 bases sitting between them. The CDR3 region has the DNA TGTGCCAGCAGGCCACAGGGGAACACTGAAGCTTTCTTT. It translates to CASRPQGNTEAFF.

This chain links TRBV9 with TRBJ2-7, with 8 bases that match TRBD1. The germline V gene has CDR1 SGDLS and CDR2 YYNGEE. The V gene end was trimmed by 3 bases and the J gene end by 3 bases; junction bases not matched to a gene: 8. The CDR3 covers 15 residues. The CDR3 bases are TGTGCCAGCAGCGAAGGACAGGGCTATGTCTACGAGCAGTACTTC. This sequence encodes CASSEGQGYVYEQYF.

This clone was counted only a few times. This chain connects TRBV19 to TRBJ1-1, with 10 bases lining up with TRBD1. CDR3 length: 14 residues. V lost 7 bases, J lost 5 bases, and 7 bases stayed unmatched. Germline V gene lookup returns CDR1 LNHDA and CDR2 SQIVND (reference sequence). The CDR3 region has the DNA TGTGCCAGTACCTTGACAGGGGGCGGGACTGAAGCTTTCTTT. Amino acid sequence: CASTLTGGGTEAFF.

This rearrangement joins TRBV4-1 to TRBJ1-2; D gene ambiguous. The V and J ends lost 1 base and 6 bases respectively, with 18 bases between them. This CDR3 comprises 16 residues. In germline, CDR1 is MGHRA, CDR2 YSYEKL. The CDR3 coding sequence is TGCGCCAGCAGCCAAGTTCCCGGTACCATCCTAGATGGCTACACCTTC. Translation gives CASSQVPGTILDGYTF.